The 9 T cell receptor beta chains given below trace back to one sample, sequenced in a study of vaccination effects on CD4 cells after COVID-19. These receptors' targets are unknown. Assay: immunoSEQ multiplex PCR; the TCRdb copy retains only in-frame clones and omits some. Of tens of thousands of clones listed, just under 75% are singletons. Having been cultured for around ten days, the cells underwent CD4+ T cell isolation. Two doses of BNT162b2 or mRNA-1273 vaccine were administered to participants. Sequences were derived from CD4+ T cells from PBMCs cultured without peptide, sampled after COVID-19 vaccination. All receptors come from a human donor who received a COVID-19 vaccine.

The V gene is TRBV18, the J gene TRBJ1-2; possible D gene TRBD1, 6 bases. Germline CDR1 reads KGHSH; CDR2 reads LQKENI. V was clipped by 3 bases and J by 6 bases, with 17 bases between them. This CDR3 is built from 15 residues. The CDR3 DNA follows: TGTGCCAGCTCACCTCTAGGACAGCAAGGGGATGGCTACACCTTC. It translates to CASSPLGQQGDGYTF.

A few counts support this clone. The V and J genes are TRBV5-6 and TRBJ1-1; maybe TRBD1 (5 bases). The CDR3 runs to 15 residues. V lost 1 base, J lost 11 bases, and 21 bases lay in between. Germline CDR1 SGHDT, CDR2 YYEEEE. CDR3 sequence (DNA): TGTGCCAGCAGCTTGAGGGTCAGGGCGGATATAAAGGCTTTCTTT. This gives the protein CASSLRVRADIKAFF.

This chain uses TRBV9 with TRBJ2-5; 14 bases agree with TRBD2. J lost 5 bases, V lost 2 bases, and 2 bases had no gene match. CDR3 size: 15 residues. The germline V gene encodes CDR1 SGDLS and CDR2 YYNGEE. The CDR3, as DNA: TGTGCCAGCAGCGTGGGACTAGCGGGGGTTGAGACCCAGTACTTC. Protein product: CASSVGLAGVETQYF.

The chain employs TRBV4-3 and TRBJ1-2, with a weak D call TRBD1 (5 bases). The germline V gene has CDR1 LGHNA and CDR2 YSLEER. This CDR3 region has 15 residues. Trimming left V 0 bases short and J 4 bases short, with 12 bases between. This CDR3 is CASSQDWADSYGYTF. In nucleotides, the CDR3 is TGCGCCAGCAGCCAAGATTGGGCAGACAGCTATGGCTACACCTTC.

V usage is TRBV6-5 and J usage is TRBJ2-7; D assignment may be TRBD1 or TRBD2 (7 bases each). The germline V gene encodes CDR1 MNHEY and CDR2 SVGAGI. V was shortened by 8 bases and J by 3 bases, with 14 bases between the two germline ends. The CDR3 covers 13 residues. The CDR3 DNA reads as TGTGCCAGCGGGAGGGACAGACACTACGAGCAGTACGTC. Amino acid sequence: CASGRDRHYEQYV.

This clone turned up a few times. CDR3 region: CASSPGAGGYEQYV. Here the CDR3 DNA reads TGCGCCAGCAGCCCAGGTGCAGGGGGGTACGAGCAGTACGTC. The J gene is TRBJ2-7, the V gene TRBV5-1, with a possible D match to TRBD1 (7 bases). The CDR3 consists of 14 residues. In germline, CDR1 is SGHRS, CDR2 YFSETQ. The V and J ends lost 4 bases and 4 bases respectively, with 15 bases between them.

This rearrangement joins TRBV5-1 to TRBJ2-4, with 7 nucleotides matching TRBD2. The length of the CDR3 is 13 residues. Germline V CDR1 and CDR2: SGHRS, YFSETQ. V gave up 3 bases and J gave up 8 bases; unmatched junction bases: 5. The CDR3, as DNA: TGCGCCAGCAGCTCCGGGGGGAATGACATTCAGTACTTC. It is translated as CASSSGGNDIQYF.

V usage is TRBV9 and J usage is TRBJ1-6, with TRBD1 matching over 7 bases. The CDR3 length is 14 residues. CDR1 and CDR2 (germline): SGDLS, YYNGEE. The trim removed 2 bases at V and 10 bases at J, leaving 6 bases unmatched. The chain's CDR3 is CASSVTGVGSPLHF. In nucleotides, the CDR3 is TGTGCCAGCAGCGTTACAGGGGTAGGGTCACCCCTCCACTTT.

This clone was seen a handful of times. The chain is built from TRBV4-3 and TRBJ1-4; D is unresolved. The CDR3 is 14 amino acids. CDR1 is LGHNA, CDR2 YSLEER, per germline. Trimming left V 8 bases short and J 2 bases short, with 12 bases between. CDR3 nucleotides: TGCGCCAGCGGTCGACATCGGACTAATGAAAAACTGTTTTTT. This codes for CASGRHRTNEKLFF.